These T cell receptor beta chains were read from a single sample in a study of blood T cell repertoires in COVID-19. Profiling relied on immunoSEQ multiplex PCR, and the TCRdb table lists in-frame clones only, not all of them. The data show approximately 380,000 clones, 85% to 90% seen once. Sequencing was performed on PBMCs or T cells enriched from blood (not recorded which). The receptors were sampled from a woman aged 18-29 years who had recovered from COVID-19. CDR3s include the opening cysteine and the closing phenylalanine or tryptophan. Fields, in order: V gene, D gene, clone size, J gene, CDR3 DNA, CDR3 protein. D genes are given only for firm matches. Size is omitted from some rows. Given values are once, few, many or a class for expanded clones.

v_call: TRBV5-4
d_call: TRBD2
clone_size: NA
j_call: TRBJ2-2
cdr3_nt: TGTGCCAGCAGCTTAGGGCGGGGGGCTTTTGACACCGGGGAGCTGTTTTTT
cdr3_aa: CASSLGRGAFDTGELFF

v_call: TRBV7-9
d_call: NA
clone_size: NA
j_call: TRBJ1-6
cdr3_nt: TGTGCCAGCAGCTTAGAATACCAGGTTAAATCACCCCTCCACTTT
cdr3_aa: CASSLEYQVKSPLHF

v_call: TRBV28
d_call: NA
clone_size: NA
j_call: TRBJ1-3
cdr3_nt: TGTGCCAGCAGTTTGGCAGGGAGGCCCGGAAACACCATATATTTT
cdr3_aa: CASSLAGRPGNTIYF

v_call: TRBV4-1
d_call: NA
clone_size: NA
j_call: TRBJ2-7
cdr3_nt: TGCGCCAGCAGCCACTACAACGACAGGCCCCTCTCCTACGAGCAGTACTTC
cdr3_aa: CASSHYNDRPLSYEQYF

v_call: TRBV14
d_call: TRBD1
clone_size: NA
j_call: TRBJ2-7
cdr3_nt: TGTGCCAGCAGCCAAGCGGGACAGTTGACCTACGAGCAGTACTTC
cdr3_aa: CASSQAGQLTYEQYF

v_call: TRBV6-1
d_call: NA
clone_size: NA
j_call: TRBJ1-3
cdr3_nt: TGTGCCAGCAGTGAACCTCGGTCGAGCTCTGGAAACACCATATATTTT
cdr3_aa: CASSEPRSSSGNTIYF

v_call: TRBV10-3
d_call: TRBD1
clone_size: once
j_call: TRBJ2-5
cdr3_nt: TGTGCCATCAGTGAGTCCGGGACAGGGACAGAGACCCAGTACTTC
cdr3_aa: CAISESGTGTETQYF

v_call: TRBV3-1/TRBV3-2
d_call: TRBD2
clone_size: NA
j_call: TRBJ2-1
cdr3_nt: TGTGCCAGCAGCCAAAGCGGGGGGGCCAATGAGCAGTTCTTC
cdr3_aa: CASSQSGGANEQFF

v_call: TRBV9
d_call: NA
clone_size: once
j_call: TRBJ2-3
cdr3_nt: TGTGCCAGCAGCGTAGGACCTGGGGCTAGCACAGATACGCAGTATTTT
cdr3_aa: CASSVGPGASTDTQYF

v_call: TRBV3-1/TRBV3-2
d_call: NA
clone_size: NA
j_call: TRBJ1-2
cdr3_nt: TGTGCCAGCAGCCAGAGGGAGGGTGGCTACACCTTC
cdr3_aa: CASSQREGGYTF

v_call: TRBV4-2
d_call: NA
clone_size: NA
j_call: TRBJ1-2
cdr3_nt: TGTGCCAGCAGCCAAGCAGGCAACTATGGCTACACCTTC
cdr3_aa: CASSQAGNYGYTF

v_call: TRBV3-1/TRBV3-2
d_call: TRBD1
clone_size: NA
j_call: TRBJ1-5
cdr3_nt: TGTGCCAGCAGCCAATACAGGGGCGTAGGTCAGCCCCAGCATTTT
cdr3_aa: CASSQYRGVGQPQHF

v_call: TRBV19
d_call: TRBD1
clone_size: NA
j_call: TRBJ1-1
cdr3_nt: TGTGCCAGTAAGGGGACAGGGGGAGTCAACACTGAAGCTTTCTTT
cdr3_aa: CASKGTGGVNTEAFF

v_call: TRBV11-2
d_call: NA
clone_size: NA
j_call: TRBJ2-2
cdr3_nt: TGTGCCAGCAGCCTGCCGTTGAGAACCGGGGAGCTGTTTTTT
cdr3_aa: CASSLPLRTGELFF

v_call: TRBV28
d_call: NA
clone_size: NA
j_call: TRBJ1-5
cdr3_nt: TGTGCCAGCAGGCCCACAGGAGCTCAGCCCCAGCATTTT
cdr3_aa: CASRPTGAQPQHF

v_call: TRBV11-3
d_call: NA
clone_size: NA
j_call: TRBJ1-6
cdr3_nt: TGTGCCAGCAGCTTAGGGGCAGTATCGAACCCCTGGCATTCACCCCTCCACTTT
cdr3_aa: CASSLGAVSNPWHSPLHF

v_call: TRBV11-3
d_call: TRBD2
clone_size: NA
j_call: TRBJ2-3
cdr3_nt: TGTGCCAGCAGCTTAGGGGGAGCGGGGCCGACGGATACGCAGTATTTT
cdr3_aa: CASSLGGAGPTDTQYF

v_call: TRBV30
d_call: TRBD1
clone_size: NA
j_call: TRBJ1-6
cdr3_nt: TGTGCCTGGAGTGCGGGACAGAATGGTTCACCCCTCCACTTT
cdr3_aa: CAWSAGQNGSPLHF

v_call: TRBV12-3/TRBV12-4
d_call: TRBD1
clone_size: NA
j_call: TRBJ2-7
cdr3_nt: TGTGCCACCGGGACAGGGTTCGACGAGCAGTACTTC
cdr3_aa: CATGTGFDEQYF

v_call: TRBV18
d_call: TRBD1
clone_size: NA
j_call: TRBJ1-3
cdr3_nt: TGTGCCAGCTCACCCCCCATGGGGACAGGGGCCAGAAACACCATATATTTT
cdr3_aa: CASSPPMGTGARNTIYF

v_call: TRBV27
d_call: TRBD1
clone_size: NA
j_call: TRBJ1-2
cdr3_nt: TGTGCCAGCAGTTTAACCGGGGACAGGAGGGGCTACACCTTC
cdr3_aa: CASSLTGDRRGYTF

v_call: TRBV12-5
d_call: NA
clone_size: NA
j_call: TRBJ1-1
cdr3_nt: TGTGCTAGTGGGCCAGCGGGGGTGAACACTGAAGCTTTCTTT
cdr3_aa: CASGPAGVNTEAFF

v_call: TRBV7-6
d_call: NA
clone_size: NA
j_call: TRBJ2-2
cdr3_nt: TGTGCCAGCAGCTTAGGTTCCTCCACCGGGGAGCTGTTTTTT
cdr3_aa: CASSLGSSTGELFF

v_call: TRBV6-5
d_call: NA
clone_size: NA
j_call: TRBJ2-2
cdr3_nt: TGTGCCAGCAGTTACTCCACAGGGACCGGGGAGCTGTTTTTT
cdr3_aa: CASSYSTGTGELFF

v_call: TRBV29-1
d_call: TRBD1
clone_size: NA
j_call: TRBJ2-7
cdr3_nt: TGCAGCGTAGGACGTATCTCCGGGACAGGGGTCTACGAGCAGTACTTC
cdr3_aa: CSVGRISGTGVYEQYF

v_call: TRBV29-1
d_call: TRBD1
clone_size: NA
j_call: TRBJ2-7
cdr3_nt: TGCAGCGTTGCTTTGACAGGGGGCTCCTACGAGCAGTACTTC
cdr3_aa: CSVALTGGSYEQYF

v_call: TRBV3-1/TRBV3-2
d_call: NA
clone_size: NA
j_call: TRBJ1-1
cdr3_nt: TGTGCCAGCAGCCAAGAATGGGGACTGATTAACACTGAAGCTTTCTTT
cdr3_aa: CASSQEWGLINTEAFF

v_call: TRBV18
d_call: TRBD1
clone_size: once
j_call: TRBJ1-2
cdr3_nt: TGTGCCAGCTCGTCGAACCATGGTGGGGGACAGGGTTTATATGGCTACACCTTC
cdr3_aa: CASSSNHGGGQGLYGYTF

v_call: TRBV7-3
d_call: NA
clone_size: NA
j_call: TRBJ2-2
cdr3_nt: TGTGCCAGCAGCCGAACGGGGCTCAGGGGCGATGGCACCGGGGAGCTGTTTTTT
cdr3_aa: CASSRTGLRGDGTGELFF

v_call: TRBV9
d_call: NA
clone_size: NA
j_call: TRBJ1-1
cdr3_nt: TGTGCCAGCAGCGTGGGCAATCTGAACACTGAAGCTTTCTTT
cdr3_aa: CASSVGNLNTEAFF

v_call: TRBV9
d_call: TRBD1
clone_size: once
j_call: TRBJ1-1
cdr3_nt: TGTGCCAGCAGCGTAGATGGGCAGGGGGATACTGAAGCTTTCTTT
cdr3_aa: CASSVDGQGDTEAFF

v_call: TRBV5-1
d_call: TRBD2
clone_size: NA
j_call: TRBJ2-7
cdr3_nt: TGCGCCAGCAGCTTTTTTGGCGGGGGGGAGTACGAGCAGTACTTC
cdr3_aa: CASSFFGGGEYEQYF

v_call: TRBV3-1/TRBV3-2
d_call: NA
clone_size: NA
j_call: TRBJ2-2
cdr3_nt: TGTGCCAGCAGCCAAGGACAGGAAACCGGGGAGCTGTTTTTT
cdr3_aa: CASSQGQETGELFF

v_call: TRBV6-5
d_call: TRBD1
clone_size: NA
j_call: TRBJ1-2
cdr3_nt: TGTGCCAGCAGCCCCGGGACAGGGCCATCCTATGGCTACACCTTC
cdr3_aa: CASSPGTGPSYGYTF

v_call: TRBV12-3/TRBV12-4
d_call: TRBD1
clone_size: once
j_call: TRBJ1-2
cdr3_nt: TGTGCCAGCAGCGCCGGGACAGGCAATGGCTACACCTTC
cdr3_aa: CASSAGTGNGYTF

v_call: TRBV5-4
d_call: NA
clone_size: NA
j_call: TRBJ2-7
cdr3_nt: TGTGCCAGCACGCAACTTTCGGGAGAAAGCTCCTACGAGCAGTACTTC
cdr3_aa: CASTQLSGESSYEQYF

v_call: TRBV27
d_call: TRBD1
clone_size: NA
j_call: TRBJ1-1
cdr3_nt: TGTGCCAGCAGTTTAATTAGGGACAGCACTGAAGCTTTCTTT
cdr3_aa: CASSLIRDSTEAFF

v_call: TRBV19
d_call: TRBD1
clone_size: NA
j_call: TRBJ1-1
cdr3_nt: TGTGCCAGTAGTATAGACAGGGGGAGAAACACTGAAGCTTTCTTT
cdr3_aa: CASSIDRGRNTEAFF

v_call: TRBV3-1/TRBV3-2
d_call: NA
clone_size: NA
j_call: TRBJ2-7
cdr3_nt: TGTGCCAGCAGCCACGGGCAGGGCTACGAGCAGTACTTC
cdr3_aa: CASSHGQGYEQYF

v_call: TRBV11-2
d_call: TRBD1
clone_size: NA
j_call: TRBJ2-2
cdr3_nt: TGTGCCAGCCAGCCAGGACAGGGGCGATACACCGGGGAGCTGTTTTTT
cdr3_aa: CASQPGQGRYTGELFF

v_call: TRBV30
d_call: TRBD2
clone_size: once
j_call: TRBJ2-1
cdr3_nt: TGTGCCTGGAATGGAAATGCGGGGGGTTACAATGAGCAGTTCTTC
cdr3_aa: CAWNGNAGGYNEQFF

v_call: TRBV2
d_call: TRBD1
clone_size: NA
j_call: TRBJ1-4
cdr3_nt: TGTGCCAGCAAGAAGGACAGGGCAGAAAAACTGTTTTTT
cdr3_aa: CASKKDRAEKLFF

v_call: TRBV4-3
d_call: NA
clone_size: NA
j_call: TRBJ1-1
cdr3_nt: TGCGCCAGCAGCCCAGTTAACAGGCGCACTGAAGCTTTCTTT
cdr3_aa: CASSPVNRRTEAFF